A selection of T cell receptor beta chains follows, all from one sample in a study of cytomegalovirus exposure and HLA in healthy donors. Clones were read by immunoSEQ multiplex PCR, and TCRdb kept only the in-frame ones, dropping some. The table has 70,000 to 85,000 clones, around 62% seen once. Sample: PBMCs. The receptors were gathered from a male donor in good health and CMV-seropositive. The CDR3 runs from the conserved cysteine through the conserved F or W. The D gene is left open where the match is weak. Clone size is stated in some rows and not others, as once, few, many or a class when expanded.

cdr3_length | clone_size | j_call | v_call | d_call | cdr3_nt | cdr3_aa
13 | few | TRBJ1-3 | TRBV7-2 | - | TGTGCCAGCAGCACTAGCAGTGGAAACACCATATATTTT | CASSTSSGNTIYF
12 | - | TRBJ1-2 | TRBV6-5 | TRBD1 | TGTGCCACCCGTCAGGGGGCGAGAGGCTACACCTTC | CATRQGARGYTF
15 | - | TRBJ2-3 | TRBV7-9 | TRBD1 | TGTGCCAGCAGCTTAGGCCGGACAGGTTCAGATACGCAGTATTTT | CASSLGRTGSDTQYF
14 | - | TRBJ2-1 | TRBV19 | TRBD2 | TGTGCCAGTAGTATATTCGGGACTAGCAATGAGCAGTTCTTC | CASSIFGTSNEQFF
14 | - | TRBJ2-7 | TRBV5-1 | TRBD1 | TGCGCCAGCAGCTTTGGACAGGCCTTGGACGAGCAGTACTTC | CASSFGQALDEQYF
18 | few | TRBJ2-4 | TRBV18 | TRBD1 | TGTGCCAGCTCACCACCACGACCAGACAGGGGGGTCAAAAACATTCAGTACTTC | CASSPPRPDRGVKNIQYF
18 | - | TRBJ2-1 | TRBV7-3 | TRBD2 | TGTGCCAGCAGCTCTTCTTCTTTACTAGCGGGATACGACAATGAGCAGTTCTTC | CASSSSSLLAGYDNEQFF
16 | once | TRBJ2-1 | TRBV9 | TRBD1 | TGTGCCAGCAGCGTAGGGTCACAGGGGATTATGGGTGAGCAGTTCTTC | CASSVGSQGIMGEQFF
15 | - | TRBJ2-5 | TRBV7-7 | - | TGTGCCAGCAGCTTAGAGGGGGCGCGGGGAGAGACCCAGTACTTC | CASSLEGARGETQYF
15 | - | TRBJ2-3 | TRBV15 | - | TGTGCCACCAGCAGAACTCAGGTTATCACAGATACGCAGTATTTT | CATSRTQVITDTQYF
14 | - | TRBJ1-2 | TRBV29-1 | TRBD1 | TGCAGCCCTGCCGGGACAGGGGTAGATTATGGCTACCCCTTC | CSPAGTGVDYGYPF
16 | - | TRBJ2-3 | TRBV6-6 | TRBD2 | TGTGCCAGCAGTTACTCAGGACTAGCGGGCACAGATACGCAGTATTTT | CASSYSGLAGTDTQYF
16 | - | TRBJ1-5 | TRBV11-2 | - | TGTGCCAGCAGCCCTGGGGGGGCAGATAGCAATCAGCCCCAGCATTTT | CASSPGGADSNQPQHF
15 | few | TRBJ2-2 | TRBV28 | TRBD1 | TGTGCCAGCAGTTTAAGGACAGGGGAGACCGGGGAGCTGTTTTTT | CASSLRTGETGELFF
15 | - | TRBJ2-7 | TRBV6-5 | TRBD1 | TGTGCCAGCAGTCTCATCGGGACAGGGAACTACGAGCAGTACTTC | CASSLIGTGNYEQYF
13 | - | TRBJ2-2 | TRBV5-1 | TRBD1 | TGCGCCAGCAGCCAGGGACAGACCGGGGAGCTGTTTTTT | CASSQGQTGELFF
15 | - | TRBJ1-3 | TRBV6-5 | TRBD1 | TGTGCCAGCAGTCTTACCGAACAGGGGGATAACACCATATATTTT | CASSLTEQGDNTIYF
16 | - | TRBJ2-3 | TRBV7-6 | TRBD2 | TGTGCCAGCAGCTTAGGCACTAGCGGGAAAACAGATACGCAGTATTTT | CASSLGTSGKTDTQYF
15 | - | TRBJ2-1 | TRBV13 | - | TGTGCCAGCAGCTTAACAAGCGAGGCCTACAATGAGCAGTTCTTC | CASSLTSEAYNEQFF
13 | - | TRBJ2-7 | TRBV30 | - | TGTGCCCGGAGTTACGGGGAAACCTACGAGCAGTACTTC | CARSYGETYEQYF